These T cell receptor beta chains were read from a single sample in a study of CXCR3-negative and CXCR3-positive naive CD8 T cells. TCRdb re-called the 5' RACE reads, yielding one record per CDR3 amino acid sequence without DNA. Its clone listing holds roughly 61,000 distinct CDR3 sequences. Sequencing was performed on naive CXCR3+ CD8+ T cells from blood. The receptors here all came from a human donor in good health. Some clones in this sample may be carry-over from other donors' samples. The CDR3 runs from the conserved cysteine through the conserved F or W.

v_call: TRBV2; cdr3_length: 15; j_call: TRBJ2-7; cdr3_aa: CASSDAVYSGYEQYF
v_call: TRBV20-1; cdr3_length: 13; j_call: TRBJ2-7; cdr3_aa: CSASAGASYEQYF
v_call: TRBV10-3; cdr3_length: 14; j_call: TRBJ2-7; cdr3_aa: CAISDQAQRGEQYF
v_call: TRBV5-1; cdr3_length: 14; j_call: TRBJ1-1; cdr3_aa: CASSLGQANTEAFF
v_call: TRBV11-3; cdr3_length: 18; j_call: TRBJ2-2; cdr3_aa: CASSSKGSNSSNTGELFF
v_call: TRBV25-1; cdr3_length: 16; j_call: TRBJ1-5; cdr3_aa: CASSGLTGGPNQPQHF
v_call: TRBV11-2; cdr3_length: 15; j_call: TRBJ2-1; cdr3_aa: CASSLVGTSLDEQFF
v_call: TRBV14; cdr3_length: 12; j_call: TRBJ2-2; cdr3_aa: CASSQAGGELFF
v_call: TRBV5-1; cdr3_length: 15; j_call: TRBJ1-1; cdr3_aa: CASSLGDPGNTEAFF
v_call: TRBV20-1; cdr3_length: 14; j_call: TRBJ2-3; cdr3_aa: CSARMGRQLDTQYF
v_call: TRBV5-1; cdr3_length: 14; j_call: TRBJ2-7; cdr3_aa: CASKGTELTYEQYF
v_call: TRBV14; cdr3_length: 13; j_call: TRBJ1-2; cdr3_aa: CASSQAGRDGYTF
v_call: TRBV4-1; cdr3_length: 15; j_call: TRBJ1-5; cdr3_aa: CARRTDEGRCQPQHF
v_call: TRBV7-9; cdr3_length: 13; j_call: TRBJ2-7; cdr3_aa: CASSHMGGDEQYF
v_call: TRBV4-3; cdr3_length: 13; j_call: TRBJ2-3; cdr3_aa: CASSQDPTDTQYF
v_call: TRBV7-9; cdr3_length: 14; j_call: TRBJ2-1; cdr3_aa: CASSSRTSPGEQFF
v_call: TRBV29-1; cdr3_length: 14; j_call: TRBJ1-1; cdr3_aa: CSVEEGQSGTEAFF
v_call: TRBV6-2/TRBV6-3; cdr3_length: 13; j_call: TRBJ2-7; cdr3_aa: CASSYPGSHEQYF
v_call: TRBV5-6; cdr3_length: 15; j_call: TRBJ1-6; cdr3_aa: CASTHLRGQNSPLHF
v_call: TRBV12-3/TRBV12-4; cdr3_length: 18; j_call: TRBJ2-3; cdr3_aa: CASSSAKLSSGRTDTQYF
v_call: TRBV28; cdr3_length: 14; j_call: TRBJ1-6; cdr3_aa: CASRPRDRNSPLHF
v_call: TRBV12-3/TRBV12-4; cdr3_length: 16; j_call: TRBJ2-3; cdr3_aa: CASSPRDRGRTDTQYF
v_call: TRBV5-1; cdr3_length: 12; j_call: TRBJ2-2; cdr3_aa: CASSFDTGELFF
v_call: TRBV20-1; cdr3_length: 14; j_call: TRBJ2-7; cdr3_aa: CSARDPQSSYEQYF
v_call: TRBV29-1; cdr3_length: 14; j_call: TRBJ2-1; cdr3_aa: CSAELSGSYNEQFF
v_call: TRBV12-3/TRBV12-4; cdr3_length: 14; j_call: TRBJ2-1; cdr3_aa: CASSLEVLYNEQFF
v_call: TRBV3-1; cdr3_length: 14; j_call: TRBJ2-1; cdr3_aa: CASSLPGQDNEQFF
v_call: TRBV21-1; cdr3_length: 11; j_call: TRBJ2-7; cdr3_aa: CARKRRGLQYF
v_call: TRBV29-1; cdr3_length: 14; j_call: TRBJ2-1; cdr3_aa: CSARLAGGPNEQFF
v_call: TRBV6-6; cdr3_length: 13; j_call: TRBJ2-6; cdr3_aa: CASTPTGANVLTF
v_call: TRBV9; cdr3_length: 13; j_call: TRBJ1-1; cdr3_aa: CASSPRVDTEAFF
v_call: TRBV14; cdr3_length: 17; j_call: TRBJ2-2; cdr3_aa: CASSDNPGAPSTGELFF
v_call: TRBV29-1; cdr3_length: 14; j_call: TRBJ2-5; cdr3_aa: CSVDGLAVGETQYF
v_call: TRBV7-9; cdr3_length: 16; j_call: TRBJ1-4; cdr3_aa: CASSTQTGSTIEKLFF
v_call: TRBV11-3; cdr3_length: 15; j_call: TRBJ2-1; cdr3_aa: CASSTRTGTRNEQFF
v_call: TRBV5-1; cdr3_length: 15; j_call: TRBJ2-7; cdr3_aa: CASSLVGVITDEQYF
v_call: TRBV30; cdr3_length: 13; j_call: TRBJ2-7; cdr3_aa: CAWTRTASYEQYF
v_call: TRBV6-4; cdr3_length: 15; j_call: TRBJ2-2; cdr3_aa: CASSPRTGSTGELFF
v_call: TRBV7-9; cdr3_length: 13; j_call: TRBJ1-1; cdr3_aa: CASSYFSNTEAFF
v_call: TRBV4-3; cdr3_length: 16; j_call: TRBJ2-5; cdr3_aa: CASSQGISRDGLTQYF